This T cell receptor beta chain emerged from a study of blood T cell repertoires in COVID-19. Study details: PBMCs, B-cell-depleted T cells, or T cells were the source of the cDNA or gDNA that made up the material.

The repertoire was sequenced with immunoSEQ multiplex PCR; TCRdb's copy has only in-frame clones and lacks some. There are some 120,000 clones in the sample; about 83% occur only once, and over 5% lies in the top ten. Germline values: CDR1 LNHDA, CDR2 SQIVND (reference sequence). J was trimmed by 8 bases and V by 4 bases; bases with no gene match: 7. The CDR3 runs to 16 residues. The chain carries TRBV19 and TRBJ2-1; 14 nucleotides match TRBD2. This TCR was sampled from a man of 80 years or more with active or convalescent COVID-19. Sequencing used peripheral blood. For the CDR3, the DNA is TGTGCCAGTAGTAGACGGACTAGCGGGGGGAGCGATGAGCAGTTCTTC. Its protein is CASSRRTSGGSDEQFF.